The present TCR beta chain was sequenced within a study of blood T cell repertoires in COVID-19. Study information: Samples of COVID-19 (acute and convalescent) were obtained from the United States, Italy and Spain. T cells, B-cell-depleted T cells, or PBMCs provided the cDNA or gDNA that served as material.

Per the original data handling: Reference gene primer amplification in the assay estimated nucleated cell counts. Libraries were prepared by immunoSEQ multiplex PCR; TCRdb keeps only in-frame clonotypes and omits some of them. D and trimming come from the DNA, and the V and J calls and clone size come from that table. Among tens of thousands of clones, over 80% were seen once, and the ten largest hold over 4.5%. The CDR3 runs to 17 residues. The junction had 9 bases not matched to a gene; V was cut back by 4 bases and J by 1 base. CDR1 is SGHTS, CDR2 YDEGEE, per germline. The sequencing input was peripheral blood. This sequence originates from a man aged 55-75 years with active or convalescent COVID-19. This chain links TRBV5-8 with TRBJ1-1; 11 bases are shared with TRBD1. The CDR3 region has the DNA TGTGCCAGCAGCCCGACTGGGACAGGGGGAGAGAACACTGAAGCTTTCTTT. It yields the protein CASSPTGTGGENTEAFF.